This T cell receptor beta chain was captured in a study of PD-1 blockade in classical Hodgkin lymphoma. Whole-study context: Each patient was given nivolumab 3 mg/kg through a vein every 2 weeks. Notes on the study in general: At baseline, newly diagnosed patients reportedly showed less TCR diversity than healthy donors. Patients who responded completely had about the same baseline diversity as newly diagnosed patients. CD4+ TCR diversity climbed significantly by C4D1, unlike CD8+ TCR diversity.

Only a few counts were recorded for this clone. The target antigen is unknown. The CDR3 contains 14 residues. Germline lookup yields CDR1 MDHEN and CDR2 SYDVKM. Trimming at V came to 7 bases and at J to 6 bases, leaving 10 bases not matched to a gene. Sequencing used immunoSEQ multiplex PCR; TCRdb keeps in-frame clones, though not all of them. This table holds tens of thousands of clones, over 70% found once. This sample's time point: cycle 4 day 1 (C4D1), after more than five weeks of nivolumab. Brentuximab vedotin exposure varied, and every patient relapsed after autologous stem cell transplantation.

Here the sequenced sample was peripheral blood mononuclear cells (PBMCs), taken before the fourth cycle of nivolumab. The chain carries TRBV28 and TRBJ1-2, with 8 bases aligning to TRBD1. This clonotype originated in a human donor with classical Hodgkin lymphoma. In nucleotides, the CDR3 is TGTGCCAGCACCCTGGGTCAGGGGGCGAATGGCTACACCTTC. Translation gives CASTLGQGANGYTF.